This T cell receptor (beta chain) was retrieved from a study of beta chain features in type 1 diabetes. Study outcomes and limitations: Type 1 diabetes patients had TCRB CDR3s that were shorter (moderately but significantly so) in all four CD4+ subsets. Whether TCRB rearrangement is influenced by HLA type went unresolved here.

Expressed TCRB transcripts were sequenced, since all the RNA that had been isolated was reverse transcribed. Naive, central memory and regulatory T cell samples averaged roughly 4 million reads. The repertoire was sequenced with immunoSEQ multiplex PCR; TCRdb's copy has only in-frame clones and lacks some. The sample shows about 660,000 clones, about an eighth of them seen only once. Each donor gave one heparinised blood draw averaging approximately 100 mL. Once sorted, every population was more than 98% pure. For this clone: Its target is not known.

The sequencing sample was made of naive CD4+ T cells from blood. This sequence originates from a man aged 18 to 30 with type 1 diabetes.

The CDR3 sequence: CATSTAAANYEQYF. CDR3 nucleotide sequence: TGTGCCACCAGCACGGCAGCTGCTAACTACGAGCAGTACTTC. This sequence joins TRBV15 and TRBJ2-7, with D unresolved. Germline-derived CDR1 and CDR2 are LNHNV and YYDKDF (reference sequence). The CDR3 contains 14 residues. V gave up 4 bases and J gave up 3 bases, with 13 bases separating them.